The subject of this entry is one TCR beta chain. Here the CDR3 omits its conserved ending phenylalanine or tryptophan, so a read error is the likely source. This specimen comes from a study of CD8+CD57+ T cells in acquired aplastic anemia. The study profiled TCR beta VDJ and CDR3 using genomic DNA as template. TCRdb called the reads again in MiXCR, with one record for every CDR3 protein. The table records some 160,000 distinct CDR3 sequences, around 50% of them present only once. By flow cytometry, patients selected for sequencing had shown an expansion of CD8+CD57+ cells. V was clipped by 4 bases and J by 4 bases, with 11 bases between them. There are 12 residues in the CDR3. Germline assignment: CDR1 DFQATT and CDR2 SNEGSKA (reference sequence).

The receptor was isolated from a human donor with aplastic anemia. Sequencing used sorted CD4+, CD8+, or CD8+CD57+ T cells (not recorded which) from PBMCs. The chain employs TRBV20-1 and TRBJ2-7, with D possibly matching TRBD2 (6 bases). CDR3 DNA sequence: TGCAGTGCTATGGCGGGAAGATACGAGCAGTACTAC. This translates into CSAMAGRYEQYY.